This is a list of T cell receptor beta chains from one sample in a study of spatial heterogeneity in lung cancer. Using its own MiXCR run on the 5' RACE reads, TCRdb lists one record per CDR3 protein. The data contain 30,000 to 40,000 distinct CDR3 sequences, around 5% of them seen just once; the ten biggest clones take up around 25%. The source material was PBMCs, sampled at surgery. These TCRs come from a female donor with early-stage non-small cell lung cancer. Each CDR3 is given with its conserved first and last residue. The D gene is left open where the match is weak. Part of the rows lack a size; the others show once, few, many or a class for expanded clones.

v_gene	abundance	d_gene	j_gene	CDR3nt	CDR3aa
TRBV18	many	-	TRBJ1-1	TGTGCCAGCTCACCTCTCACCGGGGAGGCTTTCTTT	CASSPLTGEAFF
TRBV28	many	-	TRBJ1-2	TGTGCCAGCAGCCTGAGAGGTGCGGGGACCTATGGCTACACCTTC	CASSLRGAGTYGYTF
TRBV6-6	-	-	TRBJ1-3	TGTGCCAGCAGTTACGCAGGTTCCTCGGGCGGAAACACCATATATTTT	CASSYAGSSGGNTIYF
TRBV3-1	many	TRBD1	TRBJ1-2	TGTGCCAGCGGGAGACAGGGTACGGACTATGGCTACACCTTC	CASGRQGTDYGYTF
TRBV12-3/TRBV12-4	few	TRBD1	TRBJ1-1	TGTGCCAGCAGTCCGACAGGGGGCCTGGGCACTGAAGCTTTCTTT	CASSPTGGLGTEAFF
TRBV6-2/TRBV6-3	-	-	TRBJ2-3	TGTGCCAGCAGTTACTCCGGCAGGGGGGGGAATACGCAGTATTTT	CASSYSGRGGNTQYF
TRBV11-2	many	-	TRBJ1-2	TGTGCCTTTCGGACGGGTTCAGGAGGCTACACCTTC	CAFRTGSGGYTF
TRBV20-1	many	-	TRBJ1-1	TGCAGTGCTAGATATCGGGGCAGAAGCACTGAAGCTTTCTTT	CSARYRGRSTEAFF
TRBV12-3/TRBV12-4	few	TRBD2	TRBJ2-5	TGTGCCAGCAGTGGGACTAGCGGGGAGACCCAGTACTTC	CASSGTSGETQYF
TRBV11-2	-	-	TRBJ2-3	TGTGCCAGCAGCTTAGTAGGGCTCTACACAGATACGCAGTATTTT	CASSLVGLYTDTQYF
TRBV6-2/TRBV6-3	many	-	TRBJ2-7	TGTGCCAGCAGTTACCATCAGGGCGAGCAGTACTTC	CASSYHQGEQYF
TRBV20-1	many	TRBD1	TRBJ2-7	TGCAGTGCTAGAGCGGAGACAGGGGCTTCCTACGAGCAGTACTTC	CSARAETGASYEQYF
TRBV7-9	many	-	TRBJ1-6	TGTGCGACCGAAAGTCGAGGGGATAATTCACCCCTCCACTTT	CATESRGDNSPLHF
TRBV20-1	-	TRBD1	TRBJ1-4	TGCAGTGCTAGAGATAGGGACAGGGGGCAGGAAAAACTGTTTTTT	CSARDRDRGQEKLFF
TRBV7-9	-	TRBD1	TRBJ2-3	TGTGCCAGCAGCCGAGGACAGGGGGGCTCAGATACGCAGTATTTT	CASSRGQGGSDTQYF
TRBV7-2	many	-	TRBJ2-3	TGTGCCAACCCTAGGAATACGCAGTATTTT	CANPRNTQYF
TRBV9	many	TRBD1	TRBJ1-1	TGTGCCAGCAGCGTAGTTCCGGACAGGGATGCTTTCTTT	CASSVVPDRDAFF
TRBV6-1	few	TRBD1	TRBJ1-2	TGTGCCAGCAGCTGGGACAGGGGGCGCGGCTACACCTTC	CASSWDRGRGYTF
TRBV7-2	-	-	TRBJ2-7	TGTGCCAGCAGCTTAGGACAGTTATCCTACGAGCAGTACTTC	CASSLGQLSYEQYF
TRBV3-1	many	-	TRBJ2-7	TGTGCCAGCAGCCGGGAATACGAGCAGTACTTC	CASSREYEQYF
TRBV20-1	many	TRBD2	TRBJ2-3	TGCAGTGCTAGAGTGCCAGACCTAGCGGGGCCCACAGATACGCAGTATTTT	CSARVPDLAGPTDTQYF
TRBV7-9	many	-	TRBJ1-6	TGTGCCAGCAGCTTTGGGCCTAATTCACCCCTCCACTTT	CASSFGPNSPLHF